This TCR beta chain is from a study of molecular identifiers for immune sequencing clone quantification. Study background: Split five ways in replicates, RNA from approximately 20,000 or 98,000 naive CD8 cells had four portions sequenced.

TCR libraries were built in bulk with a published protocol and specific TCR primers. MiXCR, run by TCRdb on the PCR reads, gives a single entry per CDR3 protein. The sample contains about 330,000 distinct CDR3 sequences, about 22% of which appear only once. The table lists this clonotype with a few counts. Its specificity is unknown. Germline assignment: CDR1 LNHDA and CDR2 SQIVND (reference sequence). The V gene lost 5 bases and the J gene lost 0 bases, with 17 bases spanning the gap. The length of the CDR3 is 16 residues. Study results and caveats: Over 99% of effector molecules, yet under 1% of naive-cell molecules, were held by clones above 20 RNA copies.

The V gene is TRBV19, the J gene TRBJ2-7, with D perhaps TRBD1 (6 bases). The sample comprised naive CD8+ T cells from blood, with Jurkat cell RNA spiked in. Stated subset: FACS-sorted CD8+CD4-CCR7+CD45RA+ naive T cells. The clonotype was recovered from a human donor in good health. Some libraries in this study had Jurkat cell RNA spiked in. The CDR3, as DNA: TGTGCCAGTAGTGCCGAAGGGGGTCCGGCCTCCTACGAGCAGTACTTC. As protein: CASSAEGGPASYEQYF. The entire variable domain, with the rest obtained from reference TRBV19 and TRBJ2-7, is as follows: DGGITQSPKYLFRKEGQNVTLSCEQNLNHDAMYWYRQDPGQGLRLIYYSQIVNDFQKGDIAEGYSVSREKKESFPLTVTSAQKNPTAFYLCASSAEGGPASYEQYFGPGTRLTVT.